The T cell receptor (beta chain) described here comes from a study of shared clonotypes between healthy human individuals. Whole-study results and caveats: Measured sharing among donors was expected to vary with sequencing depth.

On this clone itself: What it binds is unknown.

Genomic DNA from each subset was divided evenly over several immunoSEQ plates. As originally analysed: In the immunoSEQ data, sequences were junction-only and lacked quality scores, so filtering differed. Sequencing was performed with immunoSEQ multiplex PCR; in TCRdb, only in-frame clones are kept and a portion is missing. D and trimming were read from the DNA, whereas the V and J calls and clone size are those reported in that table. The sample records approximately 510,000 clones, 79% being singletons. CDR3 size: 15 residues. V was shortened by 2 bases and J by 3 bases, with 12 bases between the two germline ends. Germline assignment: CDR1 SNHLY and CDR2 FYNNEI. Donors comprised healthy HIV-negative adults lacking recent acute infections or vaccinations.

The receptor comes from a woman aged 40 to 55 in good health. Some clones in this sample may be carry-over from other donors' samples. This chain uses TRBV2 with TRBJ2-3; D may be TRBD2 (5 bases). Sequencing was performed on PBMCs. CDR3 DNA: TGTGCCAGCAGTGAAATCGGACTTCTAACAGATACGCAGTATTTT. Translated: CASSEIGLLTDTQYF.